The 12 T cell receptor beta chains given below trace back to one sample, sequenced in a study of T cells in Graves' hyperthyroidism and ophthalmopathy. TCR beta CDR3 sequences were amplified from RNA transcripts. During a first-round RT-PCR of the TCR CDR3, the HTBI primer set was used. TCRdb used MiXCR to reprocess the multiplex PCR reads, holding one entry per CDR3 protein. Among roughly 380,000 distinct CDR3 sequences, roughly an eighth were seen once, and the ten largest hold roughly 4.8%. The sample consisted of blood. Receptor source: a woman between 18 and 29 years old with Graves' hyperthyroidism.

At least ten counts were recorded for this clonotype. J is TRBJ2-7 and V is TRBV10-3; TRBD1 agrees at 9 bases. V shed 2 bases, J shed 1 base, and the junction held 3 bases outside the gene matches. This CDR3 has 15 amino acids. CDR1 and CDR2 (germline): ENHRY, SYGVKD. As DNA, the CDR3 is TGTGCCATCAGTGAGGGGACAGGGAATTCCTACGAGCAGTACTTC. This codes for CAISEGTGNSYEQYF.

Only a few counts were recorded for this clonotype. This chain uses TRBV6-1 with TRBJ2-5; 10 bases fit TRBD2. CDR1 and CDR2 from the germline V gene are MNHNS and SASEGT. The length of the CDR3 is 12 residues. V dropped 5 bases and J dropped 12; count of bases not matched to a gene: 6. The CDR3 DNA follows: TGTGCCAGCAGTCAGCAGGGACTAGCGAAGTACTTC. Amino acid sequence: CASSQQGLAKYF.

This clonotype was seen ten or more times. The chain joins TRBV12-3 or TRBV12-4 to TRBJ2-7; 11 nucleotides line up with TRBD2. The CDR3 has 16 amino acids. The J segment lost 4 bases and the V segment lost 5 bases, leaving 10 bases of the junction unmatched. The CDR3 nucleotides are TGTGCCAGCAGTGACTCTACTAGCGGGAGTAGATACGAGCAGTACTTC. Protein: CASSDSTSGSRYEQYF.

This clonotype was seen more than once but under ten times. V gene TRBV20-1 combines with J gene TRBJ2-1; 10 bases are a match to TRBD2. CDR1 and CDR2 (germline): DFQATT, SNEGSKA (reference sequence). The J segment lost 7 bases and the V segment lost 6 bases, leaving 6 bases of the junction unmatched. The CDR3 covers 13 residues. In DNA, the CDR3 is TGCAGTGCAACCGGGACTAGCGTGAATGAGCAGTTCTTC. It encodes CSATGTSVNEQFF.

The genes are TRBV5-6 and TRBJ2-1, with TRBD2 matching over 12 bases. This CDR3 region has 16 residues. The germline gives CDR1 SGHDT, CDR2 YYEEEE. V lost 2 bases, J lost 7 bases, and 7 bases stayed unmatched. As DNA, the CDR3 is TGTGCCAGCAGCTTCGAAGGACTAGCGGGAAGAAATGAGCAGTTCTTC. It codes for CASSFEGLAGRNEQFF.

This clonotype was seen repeatedly, ten times or more. This chain connects TRBV28 to TRBJ1-5, with 11 positions matching TRBD1. The CDR3 consists of 18 residues. The V gene end was trimmed by 5 bases and the J gene end by 3 bases; junction bases not matched to a gene: 12. The V gene's germline CDR1 is MDHEN and CDR2 SYDVKM. The CDR3 nucleotides are TGTGCCAGCAGTAGACCGGGACAGGGGGTTTTTAACAATCAGCCCCAGCATTTT. Translating it yields CASSRPGQGVFNNQPQHF.

At least ten counts were recorded for this clonotype. The J gene is TRBJ2-7, the V gene TRBV9; 14 positions match TRBD2. This CDR3 contains 15 residues. The V segment lost 5 bases and the J segment 3 bases; nucleotides outside the gene matches: 4. Germline CDR1 SGDLS, CDR2 YYNGEE. The CDR3 spells CASSTGTSGSYEQYF. DNA for the CDR3: TGTGCCAGCAGTACCGGGACTAGCGGGAGCTACGAGCAGTACTTC.

Many counts were recorded for this clonotype. This chain links TRBV7-9 with TRBJ2-7; 10 bases are shared with TRBD2. Per the germline V gene, CDR1 is SEHNR and CDR2 is FQNEAQ (reference sequence). The CDR3 extends over 15 amino acids. The junction had 7 bases not matched to a gene; V was cut back by 2 bases and J by 6 bases. The CDR3 nucleotides read TGTGCCAGCAGCTTACGGGCGACTAGCGGGTCCGAGCAGTACTTC. It is translated as CASSLRATSGSEQYF.

This clonotype was picked up a small number of times. The chain combines TRBV19 with TRBJ1-5; D is possibly TRBD1 (5 bases). This CDR3 region has 14 residues. Germline CDR1 reads LNHDA; CDR2 reads SQIVND (reference sequence). With 5 bases removed from V and 3 bases from J, the gap between germline ends came to 11 bases. DNA for the CDR3: TGTGCCAGTAGTCCCAGGGATTACAATCAGCCCCAGCATTTT. Translated: CASSPRDYNQPQHF.

At least ten counts were recorded for this clonotype. This chain joins TRBV12-5 and TRBJ2-3; perhaps TRBD1 as D (5 bases). CDR1 is LGHNT, CDR2 FRNRAP, per germline. The CDR3 covers 19 residues. Between the trimmed V and J ends, which lost 0 bases and 1 base, there was a span of 20 bases. The CDR3 is CASGLVHPWGRFCTDTQYF. In DNA, the CDR3 is TGTGCTAGTGGTTTGGTACACCCCTGGGGCAGATTCTGCACAGATACGCAGTATTTT.

This clonotype was recorded a few times. The rearrangement links TRBV5-1 to TRBJ2-5; tentative D call: TRBD1 (5 bases). Trimming pared 2 bases from V and 0 bases from J, leaving 8 bases between. There are 14 residues in the CDR3. Germline V CDR1 and CDR2: SGHRS, YFSETQ. As DNA, the CDR3 is TGCGCCAGCAGCTTACAAGGGGACCAAGAGACCCAGTACTTC. This encodes CASSLQGDQETQYF.

CDR3 sequence: CASSQDHGTGIFTF. CDR3 nucleotides: TGCGCCAGCAGCCAAGATCACGGGACAGGGATTTTCACCTTC. The chain is built from TRBV4-3 and TRBJ1-2; 9 bases align to TRBD1. The V gene's germline CDR1 is LGHNA and CDR2 YSLEER. With V trimmed by 0 bases and J by 13 bases, 9 bases remained unmatched. This CDR3 is 14 amino acids long.